This T cell receptor (beta chain) was sequenced for a study of blood T cell repertoires in COVID-19. Study processing details: Researchers report that nucleated cell counts were estimated from reference gene primer amplification. The data were produced by immunoSEQ multiplex PCR, yet TCRdb's version contains in-frame clones alone and is incomplete. V and J calls and clone size are as listed in that table; D and trimming were resolved from the DNA. The sample lists approximately 65,000 clones, approximately 86% occurring once. V was cut by 4 bases and J by 9 bases, with 11 bases left in between. The CDR3 is made up of 13 amino acids. CDR1 is SGDLS and CDR2 is YYNGEE in the germline V gene.

This receptor was identified in a man in his forties or fifties with acute or convalescent COVID-19. Sequenced input: peripheral blood. The chain recombines TRBV9 with TRBJ1-6; TRBD1 might be the D (6 bases). Here the CDR3 DNA reads TGTGCCAGCAGCCGAGGGGGTTCTTCACCCCTCCACTTT. Encoded protein: CASSRGGSSPLHF.